Listed below are T cell receptor beta chains from one sample, sequenced in a study of PD-L1 blockade in urothelial cancer. Generated by immunoSEQ multiplex PCR, the TCRdb table keeps only in-frame clones and is missing some. The profile shows about 130,000 clones, roughly 80% of them singletons. The input for sequencing was PBMCs, taken around atezolizumab (anti-PD-L1) treatment. These receptors were taken from a middle-aged man with urothelial cancer. CDR3s include the opening cysteine and the closing phenylalanine or tryptophan. D genes are given only for firm matches. Only some rows state a clone size, as once, few, many or a class for expanded clones.

abundance | j_gene | v_gene | d_gene | CDR3nt | CDR3aa
- | TRBJ2-1 | TRBV9 | - | TGTGCCAGCAGCCTAACACCTAGGGCTAGCGACAATGAGCAGTTCTTC | CASSLTPRASDNEQFF
- | TRBJ2-1 | TRBV30 | TRBD2 | TGTGCCTGGGGGCAAGGGCTAGCGGGAGTCTACAATGAGCAGTTCTTC | CAWGQGLAGVYNEQFF
- | TRBJ1-5 | TRBV5-8 | TRBD1 | TGTGCCAGCAGCTGGCCCCCGGGACAGGGTCTTCAGCCCCAGCATTTT | CASSWPPGQGLQPQHF
- | TRBJ1-5 | TRBV5-1 | - | TGCGCCAGCAGCTTGCTTCCAGATCAGCCCCAGCATTTT | CASSLLPDQPQHF
once | TRBJ1-2 | TRBV7-9 | TRBD1 | TGTGCCAGCAGCGAGGGGGCGGGCTATGGCTACACCTTC | CASSEGAGYGYTF
- | TRBJ2-7 | TRBV5-3 | TRBD2 | TGTGCCAGGTTAGCGGCGGGAGTACCCGGCGAGCAGTACTTC | CARLAAGVPGEQYF
- | TRBJ2-2 | TRBV5-6 | TRBD1 | TGTGCCAGCAGTCGACAGGGGGCAGGGTCCGGGGAGCTGTTTTTT | CASSRQGAGSGELFF
- | TRBJ1-5 | TRBV6-6 | TRBD1 | TGTGCCAGCAGTAGGGACAGGGGTGGTCAGCCCCAGCATTTT | CASSRDRGGQPQHF
- | TRBJ2-4 | TRBV18 | - | TGTGCCAGCAGGGGTCAAAACATTCAGTACTTC | CASRGQNIQYF
once | TRBJ1-5 | TRBV15 | - | TGTGCCACCAGCACCGCGGGGTTCGGTCAGCCCCAGCATTTT | CATSTAGFGQPQHF
- | TRBJ2-7 | TRBV30 | - | TGTGCCTGGAGTGTAGGGGGGGGCACCTCCTACGAGCAGTACTTC | CAWSVGGGTSYEQYF
- | TRBJ2-2 | TRBV11-2 | TRBD2 | TGTGCCAGCAGCCTCGTGGCTAGCGGGCGCGGGGAGCTGTTTTTT | CASSLVASGRGELFF
once | TRBJ2-1 | TRBV9 | TRBD2 | TGTGCCAGCAGCGTGGGAGGGTCTGAGCAGTTCTTC | CASSVGGSEQFF
- | TRBJ2-2 | TRBV4-2 | TRBD2 | TGTGCCAGCAGCCGTGGCGGGAGTTACACCGGGGAGCTGTTTTTT | CASSRGGSYTGELFF
once | TRBJ2-1 | TRBV20-1 | - | TGCAGTGCTAGAGCCGACAGCCCACAGGTCTTC | CSARADSPQVF
- | TRBJ2-2 | TRBV6-1 | - | TGTGCCAGTCCGTGGGGGGTGTGGACCGGGGAGCTGTTTTTT | CASPWGVWTGELFF
few | TRBJ2-7 | TRBV6-5 | - | TGTGCCAGCAGTTACTCTATGGAGCGTTCCTACGAGCAGTACTTC | CASSYSMERSYEQYF
- | TRBJ1-1 | TRBV6-5 | - | TGTGCCAGCAGGTCAGGTCCCGCCCGGGAAGCTTTCTTT | CASRSGPAREAFF
- | TRBJ2-4 | TRBV5-1 | TRBD2 | TGCGCCAGCAGCCCGGATAGCGGGATGACCAAAAACATTCAGTACTTC | CASSPDSGMTKNIQYF
- | TRBJ2-2 | TRBV5-4 | TRBD1 | TGTGCCAGCAGCCCCACAGGGGGCGTTGTCACCGGGGAGCTGTTTTTT | CASSPTGGVVTGELFF
few | TRBJ1-5 | TRBV30 | TRBD1 | TGTGCCTGGAGAGGAGCAGGGGGCATGGAGCCCCAGCATTTT | CAWRGAGGMEPQHF
- | TRBJ2-1 | TRBV6-5 | TRBD1 | TGTGCCAGCAGTTACGAGAGGGGGCCCTACAATGAGCAGTTCTTC | CASSYERGPYNEQFF